These 30 T cell receptor beta chains share one sample of origin, sequenced in a study of cytomegalovirus exposure and HLA in healthy donors. 60 Vbeta and 13 Jbeta primers were used in PCR. Repertoires were generated with immunoSEQ multiplex PCR, while TCRdb's copy carries only in-frame clones and drops some. The sample has under 200,000 clones, roughly 79% seen once. Sequenced material: PBMCs. The receptors come from a man aged 35 to 55 in good health and CMV-seronegative.

The genes are TRBV30 and TRBJ1-3; 7 bases align to TRBD1. The germline CDR1 and CDR2 sequences are GTSNPN and SVGIG (reference sequence). This CDR3 spans 14 amino acids. The V and J ends lost 3 bases and 0 bases, in that order; junction bases with no gene match: 2. The CDR3 DNA is TGTGCCTGGAGAGGGGACAGCTCTGGAAACACCATATATTTT. Its protein is CAWRGDSSGNTIYF.

This chain uses TRBV25-1 with TRBJ2-3; 11 bases are shared with TRBD2. The CDR3 has 17 amino acids. J lost 5 bases, V lost 2 bases, and 9 bases had no gene match. The germline gives CDR1 MGHDK, CDR2 SYGVNS. The CDR3 is CASSEPTLAGVEDTQYF. The CDR3 DNA follows: TGTGCCAGCAGTGAACCGACACTAGCGGGAGTGGAAGATACGCAGTATTTT.

The V and J genes are TRBV11-1 and TRBJ2-5; maybe TRBD2 (5 bases). CDR1 and CDR2 (germline): SGHAT, FQDESV (reference sequence). With 1 base removed from V and 11 bases from J, the gap between germline ends came to 11 bases. The CDR3 has 12 amino acids. The CDR3 bases are TGTGCCAGCAGCTTAGATGTCGGGGAGCAGTACTTC. It is translated as CASSLDVGEQYF. The full variable domain, rest sourced from reference TRBV11-1 and TRBJ2-5, is EAEVAQSPRYKITEKSQAVAFWCDPISGHATLYWYRQILGQGPELLVQFQDESVVDDSQLPKDRFSAERLKGVDSTLKIQPAELGDSAMYLCASSLDVGEQYFGPGTRLLVL.

This clone was picked up a small number of times. CDR3 amino acids: CASSIQGMNTEAFF. DNA for the CDR3: TGTGCCAGTAGTATCCAGGGGATGAACACTGAAGCTTTCTTT. The rearrangement links TRBV19 to TRBJ1-1, with a possible D match to TRBD1 (6 bases). Deletions cut 3 bases from V and 0 bases from J, with 8 bases between. Germline assignment: CDR1 LNHDA and CDR2 SQIVND (reference sequence). The CDR3 is 14 amino acids.

The V call is TRBV15, the J call TRBJ1-5; D ambiguous. The CDR3 covers 15 residues. In germline, CDR1 is LNHNV, CDR2 YYDKDF (reference sequence). The germline V and J ends were trimmed by 7 bases and 8 bases, with 21 bases remaining between them. The CDR3, as DNA: TGTGCCACCACCACAGTGGGAGCCCGAGACGAGCCCCAGCATTTT. It encodes CATTTVGARDEPQHF.

The V gene is TRBV19, the J gene TRBJ2-5; 11 bases are shared with TRBD2. Germline V gene sequence: CDR1 LNHDA, CDR2 SQIVND (reference sequence). There are 16 residues in the CDR3. After removal of 6 bases from V and 5 bases from J, the junction contained 11 bases not matched to a gene. The CDR3 DNA reads as TGTGCCAGTAGCCATCCAGGACTAGCGGGCGGGGAGACCCAGTACTTC. It specifies CASSHPGLAGGETQYF.

The V and J genes are TRBV2 and TRBJ2-5; 10 bases are a match to TRBD2. The tail of the sequence fits TRBJ2-7 better, so the J call may be wrong. Looked up from germline, CDR1 is SNHLY and CDR2 is FYNNEI. This CDR3 contains 13 residues. CDR3 coding DNA: TGTGCCAGCGAGACTAGCGGGTGGGACGAGCAGTACTTC. Translating gives CASETSGWDEQYF.

The chain joins TRBV5-5 to TRBJ1-4; a weak D match, TRBD1 (5 bases). With 3 bases removed from V and 0 bases from J, the gap between germline ends came to 12 bases. The CDR3 extends over 16 amino acids. Germline assignment: CDR1 SGHKS and CDR2 YYEKEE (reference sequence). CDR3 loop: CASSSFDRATNEKLFF. The CDR3 DNA is TGTGCCAGCAGCTCCTTCGACAGAGCAACTAATGAAAAACTGTTTTTT.

This clone was seen more than once but under ten times. The chain joins TRBV2 to TRBJ2-2; tentatively, D is TRBD2 (7 bases). Germline CDR1 and CDR2: SNHLY and FYNNEI. Trimming shortened V by 9 bases and J by 5 bases, and 19 bases separated the two germline ends. The length of the CDR3 is 15 residues. DNA of the CDR3: TGTGCCAGTGGGGGGCGGACTAGTAAAACCGGGGAGCTGTTTTTT. Translated, it gives CASGGRTSKTGELFF.

This clone was counted a few times. This rearrangement joins TRBV6-5 to TRBJ2-1; D might be TRBD2 (6 bases). This CDR3 spans 14 amino acids. The germline CDR1 and CDR2 sequences are MNHEY and SVGAGI. V was shortened by 2 bases and J by 5 bases, with 10 bases between the two germline ends. The CDR3 DNA reads TGTGCCAGCAGTTACGGAGCGGGTGACAATGAGCAGTTCTTC. This gives the protein CASSYGAGDNEQFF.

This chain connects TRBV6-1 to TRBJ1-5, with TRBD1 identical over 7 bases. The CDR3 has 14 amino acids. Germline V gene sequence: CDR1 MNHNS, CDR2 SASEGT. Trimming took 4 bases from V and 7 from J; bases not matched to a gene: 7. The CDR3 sequence: CASSATGFRQPQHF. CDR3 DNA: TGTGCCAGCAGTGCGACAGGGTTCAGGCAGCCCCAGCATTTT.

V and J are TRBV28 and TRBJ2-7; 8 nucleotides agree with TRBD1. V gave up 5 bases and J gave up 5 bases; unmatched junction bases: 11. Germline CDR1 MDHEN, CDR2 SYDVKM. The CDR3 has 15 residues. CDR3 amino acids: CASSQQGGLTDEQYF. The DNA of the CDR3 is TGTGCCAGCAGTCAACAGGGGGGACTCACGGACGAGCAGTACTTC.

The chain uses TRBV4-1 and TRBJ1-1, with D possibly TRBD1 on 5 matching bases. Germline lookup yields CDR1 MGHRA and CDR2 YSYEKL. V lost 0 bases and J 6 bases, leaving 14 bases between the germline ends. The CDR3 length is 15 residues. The CDR3: CASSQDGQGRAEAFF. The DNA of the CDR3 is TGCGCCAGCAGCCAAGATGGCCAGGGAAGGGCTGAAGCTTTCTTT.

This clone was seen once. The chain carries TRBV2 and TRBJ1-5; D possibly corresponds to TRBD1 (5 bases). The V and J ends lost 5 bases and 0 bases respectively, with 17 bases between them. The CDR3 length is 17 residues. In germline, CDR1 is SNHLY, CDR2 FYNNEI. The CDR3 sequence: CASSSDGDLYSNQPQHF. Here the CDR3 DNA reads TGTGCCAGCAGTTCGGACGGGGACTTATATAGCAATCAGCCCCAGCATTTT.

This chain uses TRBV4-1 with TRBJ1-5; a possible D gene is TRBD1 (6 bases). This CDR3 region has 16 residues. In germline, CDR1 is MGHRA, CDR2 YSYEKL. V was clipped by 1 base and J by 2 bases, with 12 bases between them. DNA for the CDR3: TGCGCCAGCAGCCAAGGCGCGACAGGAGGCAATCAGCCCCAGCATTTT. Protein sequence: CASSQGATGGNQPQHF.

The chain employs TRBV10-3 and TRBJ1-6; D may be TRBD1 (5 bases). This CDR3 is built from 14 residues. CDR1 is ENHRY and CDR2 is SYGVKD in the germline V gene. V lost 8 bases, J lost 6 bases, and 14 bases lay in between. CDR3 region: CAIAGDPGNSPLHF. The CDR3 coding sequence is TGTGCCATCGCGGGGGATCCGGGTAATTCACCCCTCCACTTT.

The genes are TRBV11-2 and TRBJ2-6, with 7 bases identical to TRBD1. J was trimmed by 4 bases and V by 5 bases; bases with no gene match: 11. The germline CDR1 and CDR2 sequences are SGHAT and FQNNGV. The length of the CDR3 is 17 residues. The CDR3 spells CASSIGQAERGANVLTF. The CDR3 DNA follows: TGTGCCAGCAGCATAGGACAGGCGGAAAGAGGGGCCAACGTCCTGACTTTC.

The chain joins TRBV10-1 to TRBJ2-1, with 7 bases that match TRBD2. Germline V gene data show CDR1 as WNHNN and CDR2 as SYGVQD (reference sequence). V shed 3 bases and J 4 bases; nucleotides not matched to a gene: 6. The CDR3 runs to 15 residues. CDR3 loop: CASSEGLAEYNEQFF. The DNA of the CDR3 is TGCGCCAGCAGTGAAGGCCTAGCGGAGTACAATGAGCAGTTCTTC.

This sequence joins TRBV19 and TRBJ2-1; no clear D gene. Germline V CDR1 and CDR2: LNHDA, SQIVND (reference sequence). Trimming shortened V by 0 bases and J by 1 base, and 10 bases separated the two germline ends. The CDR3 consists of 16 residues. The CDR3 is CASSIDFLPSYNEQFF. The CDR3 nucleotides read TGTGCCAGTAGTATAGATTTCCTCCCGTCCTACAATGAGCAGTTCTTC.

To note about this clone: At one boundary the junction diverges from the germline segment, which might be a read error. The V gene is TRBV29-1, the J gene TRBJ2-6; TRBD1 might be the D (5 bases). The CDR3 loop spans 13 amino acids. Germline V lookup: CDR1 SQVTM, CDR2 ANQGSEA. The CDR3 spells CSAYPSGANGLTF. The CDR3 DNA reads TGCAGCGCGTATCCCTCTGGGGCCAACGGCCTGACTTTC.

The V gene is TRBV7-9, the J gene TRBJ2-7, with 10 bases that match TRBD1. CDR1 is SEHNR and CDR2 is FQNEAQ in the germline V gene (reference sequence). There are 14 residues in the CDR3. J lost 5 bases, V lost 3 bases, and 4 bases had no gene match. CDR3 nucleotides: TGTGCCAGCAGCTTGGACAGGGGGAGGAACGAGCAGTACTTC. It translates to CASSLDRGRNEQYF.

The chain links TRBV2 to TRBJ2-7; D is ambiguous. The ends were cut back, 2 bases at V and 2 bases at J, with 7 bases in the middle. This CDR3 is 13 amino acids long. Germline V CDR1 and CDR2: SNHLY, FYNNEI. The CDR3 sequence: CASSETTPYEQYV. CDR3 bases: TGTGCCAGCAGTGAAACTACACCCTACGAGCAGTACGTC.

This chain connects TRBV2 to TRBJ2-7, with 12 bases lining up with TRBD2. This CDR3 is 17 amino acids long. Unmatched junction bases numbered 9, after V lost 6 bases and J lost 0 bases. Germline values: CDR1 SNHLY, CDR2 FYNNEI. This chain's CDR3 is CASSPGLAGLSSYEQYF. CDR3 nucleotide sequence: TGTGCCAGCAGCCCCGGACTAGCGGGGCTTAGCTCCTACGAGCAGTACTTC. Looking up the rest from reference TRBV2 and TRBJ2-7 gives the full variable domain: EPEVTQTPSHQVTQMGQEVILRCVPISNHLYFYWYRQILGQKVEFLVSFYNNEISEKSEIFDDQFSVERPDGSNFTLKIRSTKLEDSAMYFCASSPGLAGLSSYEQYFGPGTRLTVT.

The chain employs TRBV28 and TRBJ1-2; TRBD1 matches at 8 bases. This CDR3 is built from 13 residues. V trimming: 4 bases; J trimming: 6 bases; junction bases outside the gene matches: 4. CDR1 and CDR2 from the germline V gene are MDHEN and SYDVKM. CDR3 sequence: CASSSQQGDGYTF. CDR3 in DNA: TGTGCCAGCAGTTCCCAACAGGGGGATGGCTACACCTTC.

This clone was counted once. The gene calls are TRBV29-1 and TRBJ2-5, with D hard to call. The CDR3 length is 14 residues. The germline gives CDR1 SQVTM, CDR2 ANQGSEA. Trimming cost V 7 bases and J 0 bases, with 15 bases left between them. The CDR3 loop is CSADLSLYQETQYF. The CDR3 DNA reads TGCAGCGCTGATCTCTCCTTGTACCAAGAGACCCAGTACTTC.

The chain uses TRBV4-1 and TRBJ2-3, with 10 bases matching TRBD2. CDR3 length: 17 residues. V shed 3 bases and J 2 bases; nucleotides not matched to a gene: 8. Germline assignment: CDR1 MGHRA and CDR2 YSYEKL. CDR3 region: CASSHLAGESLTDTQYF. In DNA form, the CDR3 reads TGCGCCAGCAGCCATCTAGCGGGAGAGTCCCTCACAGATACGCAGTATTTT.

The chain combines TRBV21-1 with TRBJ2-1; the table's D gene call, TRBD2, was not cross checked with the DNA. TRBV21-1 is annotated as a pseudogene. This CDR3 comprises 14 residues. The CDR3 sequence: CASSVTSGCDEQFF. As DNA, the CDR3 is TGTGCCAGCTCGGTGACTAGCGGGTGCGATGAGCAGTTCTTC.

V usage is TRBV18 and J usage is TRBJ2-5; 7 nucleotides agree with TRBD1. CDR3 length: 13 amino acids. Germline V gives CDR1 KGHSH, CDR2 LQKENI. J lost 3 bases, V lost 6 bases, and 4 bases had no gene match. The CDR3 DNA sequence: TGTGCCAGCTCTTCCGGGACAGAAGAGACCCAGTACTTC. This translates into CASSSGTEETQYF.

This clone was seen a single time. The chain joins TRBV27 to TRBJ2-1; the D gene is possibly TRBD2 (6 bases). The CDR3 covers 14 residues. V was shortened by 3 bases and J by 6 bases, with 12 bases between the two germline ends. Looked up from germline, CDR1 is MNHEY and CDR2 is SMNVEV (reference sequence). The CDR3 nucleotides are TGTGCCAGCAGTTTGAGGCGGAGGGGCAATGAGCAGTTCTTC. Translation gives CASSLRRRGNEQFF.

The rearrangement joins TRBV15 to TRBJ2-3; 10 nucleotides agree with TRBD2. This CDR3 is 16 amino acids long. From germline, CDR1 is LNHNV and CDR2 YYDKDF (reference sequence). Trimming at V came to 0 bases and at J to 4 bases, leaving 4 bases not matched to a gene. Here the CDR3 DNA reads TGTGCCACCAGCAGAGATAGAGCGGGAGGGCCAGATACGCAGTATTTT. Amino acid sequence: CATSRDRAGGPDTQYF.